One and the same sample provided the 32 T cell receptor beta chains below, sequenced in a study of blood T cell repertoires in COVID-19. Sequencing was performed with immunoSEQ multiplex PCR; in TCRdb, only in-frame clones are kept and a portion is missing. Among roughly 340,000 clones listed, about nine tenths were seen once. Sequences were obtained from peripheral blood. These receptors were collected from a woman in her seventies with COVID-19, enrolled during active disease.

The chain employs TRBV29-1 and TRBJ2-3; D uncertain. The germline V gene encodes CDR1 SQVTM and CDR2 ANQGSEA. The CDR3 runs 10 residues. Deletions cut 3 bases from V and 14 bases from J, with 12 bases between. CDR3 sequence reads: CSVEGDKTYF. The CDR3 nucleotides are TGCAGCGTTGAGGGCGACAAAACGTATTTT.

The CDR3 protein is CASYPPLLVYGYTF. The CDR3 DNA follows: TGTGCCAGCTATCCCCCGCTACTAGTCTATGGCTACACCTTC. V usage is TRBV2 and J usage is TRBJ1-2; unclear D gene. Trimming shortened V by 8 bases and J by 4 bases, and 17 bases separated the two germline ends. The CDR3 consists of 14 residues. Per germline, CDR1 SNHLY and CDR2 FYNNEI.

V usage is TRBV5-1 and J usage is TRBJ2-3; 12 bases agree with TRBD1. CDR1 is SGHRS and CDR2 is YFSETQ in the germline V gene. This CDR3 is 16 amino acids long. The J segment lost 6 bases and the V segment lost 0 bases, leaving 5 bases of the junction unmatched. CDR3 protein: CASSLGGTGGFDTQYF. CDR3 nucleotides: TGCGCCAGCAGCTTGGGAGGGACAGGGGGCTTCGATACGCAGTATTTT.

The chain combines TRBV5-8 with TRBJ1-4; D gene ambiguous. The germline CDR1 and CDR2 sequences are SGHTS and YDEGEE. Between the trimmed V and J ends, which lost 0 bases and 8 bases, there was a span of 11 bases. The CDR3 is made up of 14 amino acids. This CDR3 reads CASSLAGFGEKLFF. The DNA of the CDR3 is TGTGCCAGCAGCTTGGCGGGGTTTGGAGAAAAACTGTTTTTT.

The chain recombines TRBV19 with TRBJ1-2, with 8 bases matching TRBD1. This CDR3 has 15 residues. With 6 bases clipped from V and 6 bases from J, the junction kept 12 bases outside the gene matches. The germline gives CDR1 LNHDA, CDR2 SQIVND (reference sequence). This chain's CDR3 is CASSSPQTGEDGYTF. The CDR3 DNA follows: TGTGCCAGTAGCAGTCCCCAGACAGGGGAGGATGGCTACACCTTC.

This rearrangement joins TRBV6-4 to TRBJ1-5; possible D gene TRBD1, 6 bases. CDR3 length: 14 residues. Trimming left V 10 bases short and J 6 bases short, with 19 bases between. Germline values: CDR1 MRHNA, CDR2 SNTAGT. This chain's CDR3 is CANSRGAKFQPQHF. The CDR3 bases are TGTGCCAACTCCCGGGGGGCAAAATTTCAGCCCCAGCATTTT.

The CDR3 protein is CASSLKAITNYEQYF. The DNA of the CDR3 is TGTGCCAGCAGTTTAAAAGCGATAACCAACTACGAGCAGTACTTC. The chain recombines TRBV27 with TRBJ2-7; D call uncertain. V was cut by 2 bases and J by 3 bases, with 14 bases left in between. The CDR3 length is 15 residues. From germline, CDR1 is MNHEY and CDR2 SMNVEV (reference sequence).

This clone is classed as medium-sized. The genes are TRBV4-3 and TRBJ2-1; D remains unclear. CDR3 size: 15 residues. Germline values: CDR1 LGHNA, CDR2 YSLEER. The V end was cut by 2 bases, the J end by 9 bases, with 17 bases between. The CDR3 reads CASSQQALDRSEQFF. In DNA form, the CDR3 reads TGCGCCAGCAGCCAACAAGCGCTAGATAGGAGTGAGCAGTTCTTC.

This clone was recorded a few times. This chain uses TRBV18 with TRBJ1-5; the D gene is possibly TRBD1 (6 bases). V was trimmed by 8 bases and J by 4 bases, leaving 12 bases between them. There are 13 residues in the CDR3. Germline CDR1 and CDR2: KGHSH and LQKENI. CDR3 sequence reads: CASQQGKNQPQHF. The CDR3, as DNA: TGTGCCAGCCAACAGGGCAAGAATCAGCCCCAGCATTTT.

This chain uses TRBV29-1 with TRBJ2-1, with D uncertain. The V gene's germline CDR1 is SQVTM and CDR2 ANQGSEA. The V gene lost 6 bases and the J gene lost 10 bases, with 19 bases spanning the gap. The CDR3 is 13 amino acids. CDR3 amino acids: CSVETSFTREQFF. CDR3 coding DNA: TGCAGCGTAGAAACCAGTTTCACCAGGGAGCAGTTCTTC.

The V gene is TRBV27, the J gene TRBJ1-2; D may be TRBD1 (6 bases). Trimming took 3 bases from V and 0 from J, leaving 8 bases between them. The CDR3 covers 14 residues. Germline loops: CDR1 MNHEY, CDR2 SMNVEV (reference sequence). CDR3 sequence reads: CASSFEGANYGYTF. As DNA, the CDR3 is TGTGCCAGCAGTTTCGAGGGGGCTAACTATGGCTACACCTTC.

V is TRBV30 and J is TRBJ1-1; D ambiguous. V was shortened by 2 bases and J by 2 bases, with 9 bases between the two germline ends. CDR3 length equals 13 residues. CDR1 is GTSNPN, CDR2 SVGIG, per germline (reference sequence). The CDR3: CAWSPGVNTEAFF. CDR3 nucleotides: TGTGCCTGGAGTCCGGGAGTTAACACTGAAGCTTTCTTT.

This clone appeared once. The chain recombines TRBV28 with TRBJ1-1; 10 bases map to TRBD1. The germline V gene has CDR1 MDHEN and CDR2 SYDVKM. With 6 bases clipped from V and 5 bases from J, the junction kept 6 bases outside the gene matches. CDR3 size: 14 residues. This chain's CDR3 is CASSPGQGSTEAFF. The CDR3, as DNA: TGTGCCAGCAGCCCGGGACAGGGGTCGACTGAAGCTTTCTTT.

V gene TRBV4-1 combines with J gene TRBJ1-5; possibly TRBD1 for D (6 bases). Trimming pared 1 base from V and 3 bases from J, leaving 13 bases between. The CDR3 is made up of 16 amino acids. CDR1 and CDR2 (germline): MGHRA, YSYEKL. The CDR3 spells CASSQASRGNNQPQHF. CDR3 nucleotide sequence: TGCGCCAGCAGCCAAGCCTCCAGGGGCAACAATCAGCCCCAGCATTTT.

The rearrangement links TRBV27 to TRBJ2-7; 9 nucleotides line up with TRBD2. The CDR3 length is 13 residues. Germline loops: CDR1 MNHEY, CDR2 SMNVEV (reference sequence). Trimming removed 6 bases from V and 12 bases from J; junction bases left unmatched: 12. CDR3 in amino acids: CASSQSASGGTYF. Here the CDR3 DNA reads TGTGCCAGCAGCCAGTCAGCGAGCGGGGGGACGTACTTC.

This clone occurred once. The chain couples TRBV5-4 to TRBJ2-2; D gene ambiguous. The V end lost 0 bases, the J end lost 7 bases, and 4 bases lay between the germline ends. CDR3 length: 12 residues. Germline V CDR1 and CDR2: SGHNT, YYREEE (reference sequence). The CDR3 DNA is TGTGCCAGCAGCTTGGGCGGCGGGGAGCTGTTTTTT. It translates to CASSLGGGELFF.

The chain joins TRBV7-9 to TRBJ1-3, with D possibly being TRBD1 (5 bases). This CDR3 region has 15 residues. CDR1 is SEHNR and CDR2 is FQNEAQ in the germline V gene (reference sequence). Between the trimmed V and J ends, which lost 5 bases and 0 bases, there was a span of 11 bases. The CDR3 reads CASSLDIPSGNTIYF. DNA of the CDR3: TGTGCCAGCAGCCTGGACATCCCCTCTGGAAACACCATATATTTT.

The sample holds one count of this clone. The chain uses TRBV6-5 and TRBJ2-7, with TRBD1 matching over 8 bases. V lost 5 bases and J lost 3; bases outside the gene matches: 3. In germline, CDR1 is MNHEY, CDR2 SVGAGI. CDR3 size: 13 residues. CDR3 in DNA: TGTGCCAGCAGTCGGGACAGGTACTACGAGCAGTACTTC. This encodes CASSRDRYYEQYF.

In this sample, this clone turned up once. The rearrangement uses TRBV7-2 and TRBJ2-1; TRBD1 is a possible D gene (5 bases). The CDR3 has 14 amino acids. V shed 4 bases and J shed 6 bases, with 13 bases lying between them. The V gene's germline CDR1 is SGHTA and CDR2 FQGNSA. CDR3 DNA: TGTGCCAGCAGCTGGTCAGGGTTAAGCAATGAGCAGTTCTTC. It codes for CASSWSGLSNEQFF. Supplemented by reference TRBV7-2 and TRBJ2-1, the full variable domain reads GAGVSQSPSNKVTEKGKDVELRCDPISGHTALYWYRQSLGQGLEFLIYFQGNSAPDKSGLPSDRFSAERTGGSVSTLTIQRTQQEDSAVYLCASSWSGLSNEQFFGPGTRLTVL.

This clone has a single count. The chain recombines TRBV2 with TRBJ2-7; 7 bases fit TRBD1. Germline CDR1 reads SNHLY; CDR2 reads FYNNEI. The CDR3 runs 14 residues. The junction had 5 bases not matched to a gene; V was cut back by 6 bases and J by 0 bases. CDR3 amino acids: CASRGDSASYEQYF. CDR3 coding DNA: TGTGCCAGCAGGGGGGACAGCGCCTCCTACGAGCAGTACTTC. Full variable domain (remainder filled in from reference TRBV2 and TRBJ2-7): EPEVTQTPSHQVTQMGQEVILRCVPISNHLYFYWYRQILGQKVEFLVSFYNNEISEKSEIFDDQFSVERPDGSNFTLKIRSTKLEDSAMYFCASRGDSASYEQYFGPGTRLTVT.

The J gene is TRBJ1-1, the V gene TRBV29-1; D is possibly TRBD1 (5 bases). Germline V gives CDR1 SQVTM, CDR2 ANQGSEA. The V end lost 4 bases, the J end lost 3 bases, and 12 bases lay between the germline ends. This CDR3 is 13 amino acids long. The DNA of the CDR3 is TGCAGCGTTGCGTCAGGGACTGACACTGAAGCTTTCTTT. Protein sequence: CSVASGTDTEAFF.

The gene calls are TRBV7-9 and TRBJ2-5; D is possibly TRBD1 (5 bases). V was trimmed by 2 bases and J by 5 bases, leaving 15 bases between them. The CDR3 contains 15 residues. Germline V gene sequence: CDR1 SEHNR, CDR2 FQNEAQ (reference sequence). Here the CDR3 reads CASSLPTGRRETQYF. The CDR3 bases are TGTGCCAGCAGCTTACCTACAGGACGGCGGGAGACCCAGTACTTC.

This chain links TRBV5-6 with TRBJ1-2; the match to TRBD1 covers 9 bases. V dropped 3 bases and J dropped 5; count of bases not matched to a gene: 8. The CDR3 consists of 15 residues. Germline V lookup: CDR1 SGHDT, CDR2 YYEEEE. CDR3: CASSSGTGWGYGYTF. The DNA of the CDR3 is TGTGCCAGCAGCTCCGGGACAGGGTGGGGATATGGCTACACCTTC.

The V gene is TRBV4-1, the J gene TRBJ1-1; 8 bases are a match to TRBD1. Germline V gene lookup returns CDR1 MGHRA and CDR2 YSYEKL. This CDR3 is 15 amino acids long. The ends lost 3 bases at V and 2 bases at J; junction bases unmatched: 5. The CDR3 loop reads CASSQGGQANTEAFF. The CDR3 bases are TGCGCCAGCAGCCAGGGGGGACAGGCTAACACTGAAGCTTTCTTT.

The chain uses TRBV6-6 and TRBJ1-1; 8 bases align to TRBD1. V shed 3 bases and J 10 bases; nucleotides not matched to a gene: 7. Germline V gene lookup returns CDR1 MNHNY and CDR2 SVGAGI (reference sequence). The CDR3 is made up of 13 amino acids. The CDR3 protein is CASSYGQGAVAFF. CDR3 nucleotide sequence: TGTGCCAGCAGTTATGGTCAGGGGGCCGTAGCTTTCTTT.

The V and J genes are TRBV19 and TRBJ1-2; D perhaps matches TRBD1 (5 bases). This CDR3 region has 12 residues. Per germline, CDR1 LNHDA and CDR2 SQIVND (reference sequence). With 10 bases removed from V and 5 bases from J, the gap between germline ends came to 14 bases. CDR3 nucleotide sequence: TGTGCCACCGCCCCCCCAGGGTATGGCTACACCTTC. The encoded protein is CATAPPGYGYTF.

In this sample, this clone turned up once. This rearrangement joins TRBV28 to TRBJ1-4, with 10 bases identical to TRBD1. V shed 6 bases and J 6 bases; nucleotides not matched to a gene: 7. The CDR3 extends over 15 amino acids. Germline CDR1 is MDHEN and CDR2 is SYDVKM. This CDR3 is CASRVLGTGDEKLFF. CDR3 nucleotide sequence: TGTGCCAGCAGGGTCCTAGGGACAGGGGATGAAAAACTGTTTTTT.

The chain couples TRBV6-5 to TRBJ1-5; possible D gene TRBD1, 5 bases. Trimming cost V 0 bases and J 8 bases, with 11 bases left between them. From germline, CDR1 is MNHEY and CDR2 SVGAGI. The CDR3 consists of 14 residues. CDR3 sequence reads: CASSYSPGGKPQHF. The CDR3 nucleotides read TGTGCCAGCAGTTACTCCCCTGGGGGGAAGCCCCAGCATTTT.

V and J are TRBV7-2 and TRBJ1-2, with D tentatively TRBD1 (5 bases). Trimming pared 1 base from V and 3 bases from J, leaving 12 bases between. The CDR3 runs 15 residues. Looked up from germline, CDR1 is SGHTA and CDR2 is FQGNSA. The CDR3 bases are TGTGCCAGCAGCTTAGTGCAGGGAAGAGACTATGGCTACACCTTC. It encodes CASSLVQGRDYGYTF.

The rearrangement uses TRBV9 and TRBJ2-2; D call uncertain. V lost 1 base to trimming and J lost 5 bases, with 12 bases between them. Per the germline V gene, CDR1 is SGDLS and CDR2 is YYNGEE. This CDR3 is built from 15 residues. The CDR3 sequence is CASSVLSGQTGELFF. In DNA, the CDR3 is TGTGCCAGCAGCGTATTGTCGGGTCAGACCGGGGAGCTGTTTTTT.

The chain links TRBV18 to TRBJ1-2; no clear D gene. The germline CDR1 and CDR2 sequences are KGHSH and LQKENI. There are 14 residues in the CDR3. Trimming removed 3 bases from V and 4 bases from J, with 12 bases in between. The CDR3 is CASSPPGGVYGYTF. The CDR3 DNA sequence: TGTGCCAGCTCACCTCCAGGAGGAGTCTATGGCTACACCTTC.

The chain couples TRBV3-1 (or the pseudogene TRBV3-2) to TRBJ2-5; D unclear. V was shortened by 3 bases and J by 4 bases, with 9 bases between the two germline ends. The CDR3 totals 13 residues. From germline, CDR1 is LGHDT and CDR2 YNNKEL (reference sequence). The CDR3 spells CASSQLVVETQYF. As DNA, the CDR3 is TGTGCCAGCAGCCAGTTGGTAGTAGAGACCCAGTACTTC.